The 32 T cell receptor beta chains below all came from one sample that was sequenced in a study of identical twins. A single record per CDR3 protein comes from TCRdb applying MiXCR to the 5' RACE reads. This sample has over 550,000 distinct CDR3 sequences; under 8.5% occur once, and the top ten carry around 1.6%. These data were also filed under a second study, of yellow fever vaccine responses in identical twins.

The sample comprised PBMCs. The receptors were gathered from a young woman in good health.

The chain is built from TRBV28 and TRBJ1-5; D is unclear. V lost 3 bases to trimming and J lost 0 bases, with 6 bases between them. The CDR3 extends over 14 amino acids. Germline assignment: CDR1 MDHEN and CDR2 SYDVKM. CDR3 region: CASSFKDSNQPQHF. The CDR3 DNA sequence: TGTGCCAGCAGTTTTAAAGATAGCAATCAGCCCCAGCATTTT.

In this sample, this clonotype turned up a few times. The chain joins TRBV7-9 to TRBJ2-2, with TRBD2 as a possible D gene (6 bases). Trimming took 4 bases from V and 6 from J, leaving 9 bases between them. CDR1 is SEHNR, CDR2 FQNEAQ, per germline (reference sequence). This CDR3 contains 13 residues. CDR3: CASSSGGAGELFF. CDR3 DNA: TGTGCCAGCAGCTCCGGAGGGGCCGGGGAGCTGTTTTTT.

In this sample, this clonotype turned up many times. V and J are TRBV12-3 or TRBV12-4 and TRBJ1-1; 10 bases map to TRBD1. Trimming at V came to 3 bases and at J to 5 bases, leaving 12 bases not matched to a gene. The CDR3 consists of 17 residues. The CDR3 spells CASSLTRTGGRLTEAFF. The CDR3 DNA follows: TGTGCCAGCAGTTTGACCCGGACAGGGGGTCGACTGACTGAAGCTTTCTTT.

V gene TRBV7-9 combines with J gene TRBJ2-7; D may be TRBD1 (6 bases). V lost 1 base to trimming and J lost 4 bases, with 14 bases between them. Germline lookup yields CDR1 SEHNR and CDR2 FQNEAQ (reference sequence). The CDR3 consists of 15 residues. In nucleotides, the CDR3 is TGTGCCAGCAGCTTAGAATCCGGGACATCTTACGAGCAGTACTTC. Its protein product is CASSLESGTSYEQYF.

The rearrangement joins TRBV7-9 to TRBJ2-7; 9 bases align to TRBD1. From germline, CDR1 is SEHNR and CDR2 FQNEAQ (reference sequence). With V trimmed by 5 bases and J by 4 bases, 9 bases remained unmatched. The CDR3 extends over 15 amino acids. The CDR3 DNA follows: TGTGCCAGCAGCGCCCGGACAGGGGTGGAATACGAGCAGTACTTC. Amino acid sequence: CASSARTGVEYEQYF.

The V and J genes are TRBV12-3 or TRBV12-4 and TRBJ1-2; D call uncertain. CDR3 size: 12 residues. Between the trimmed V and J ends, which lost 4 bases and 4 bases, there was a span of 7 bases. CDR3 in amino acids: CASSYRPYGYTF. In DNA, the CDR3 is TGTGCCAGCAGTTACCGCCCCTATGGCTACACCTTC.

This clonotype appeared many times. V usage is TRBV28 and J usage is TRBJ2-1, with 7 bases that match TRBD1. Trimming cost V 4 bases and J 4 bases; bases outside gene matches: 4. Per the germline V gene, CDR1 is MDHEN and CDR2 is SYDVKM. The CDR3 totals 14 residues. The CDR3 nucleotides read TGTGCCAGCAGTTCCCCGGGACAGTACAATGAGCAGTTCTTC. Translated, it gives CASSSPGQYNEQFF.

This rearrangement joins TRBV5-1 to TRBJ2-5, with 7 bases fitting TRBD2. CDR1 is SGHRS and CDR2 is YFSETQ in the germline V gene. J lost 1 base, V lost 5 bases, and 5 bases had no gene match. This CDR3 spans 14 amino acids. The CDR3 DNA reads TGCGCCAGCAGGGCCACTAGCGCCCAAGAGACCCAGTACTTC. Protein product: CASRATSAQETQYF.

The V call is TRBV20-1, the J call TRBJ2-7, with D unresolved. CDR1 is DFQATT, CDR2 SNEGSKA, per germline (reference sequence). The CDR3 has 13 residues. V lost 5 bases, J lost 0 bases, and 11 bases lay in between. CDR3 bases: TGCAGTGCTTTTGTTCCTAGCTCCTACGAGCAGTACTTC. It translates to CSAFVPSSYEQYF.

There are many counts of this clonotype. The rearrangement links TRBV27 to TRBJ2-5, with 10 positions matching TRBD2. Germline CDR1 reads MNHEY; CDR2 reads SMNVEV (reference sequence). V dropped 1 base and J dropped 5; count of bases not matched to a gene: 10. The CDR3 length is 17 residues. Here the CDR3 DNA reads TGTGCCAGCAGTTTATACGGGCTAGCGGGAGATCAGGAGACCCAGTACTTC. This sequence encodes CASSLYGLAGDQETQYF.

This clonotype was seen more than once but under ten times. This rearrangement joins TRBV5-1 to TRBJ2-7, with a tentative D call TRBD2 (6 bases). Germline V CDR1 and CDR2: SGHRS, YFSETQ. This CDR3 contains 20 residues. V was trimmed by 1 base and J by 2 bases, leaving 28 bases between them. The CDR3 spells CASSLLQGGVAVPGPYEQYF. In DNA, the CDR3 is TGCGCCAGCAGCTTGTTGCAGGGAGGAGTAGCGGTCCCAGGCCCCTACGAGCAGTACTTC.

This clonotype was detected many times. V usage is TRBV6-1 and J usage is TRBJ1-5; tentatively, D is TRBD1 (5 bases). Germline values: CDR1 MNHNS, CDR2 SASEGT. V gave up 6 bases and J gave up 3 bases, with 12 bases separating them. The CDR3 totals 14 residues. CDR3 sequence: CASRTGSSNQPQHF. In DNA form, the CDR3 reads TGTGCCAGCAGAACAGGATCGTCCAATCAGCCCCAGCATTTT.

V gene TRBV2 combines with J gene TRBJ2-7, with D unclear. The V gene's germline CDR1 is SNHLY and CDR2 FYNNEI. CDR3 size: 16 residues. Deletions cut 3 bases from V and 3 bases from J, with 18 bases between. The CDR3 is CASSDEFRLFFYEQYF. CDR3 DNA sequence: TGTGCCAGCAGTGATGAGTTTAGGTTGTTTTTCTACGAGCAGTACTTC. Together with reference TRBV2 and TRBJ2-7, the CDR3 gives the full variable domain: EPEVTQTPSHQVTQMGQEVILRCVPISNHLYFYWYRQILGQKVEFLVSFYNNEISEKSEIFDDQFSVERPDGSNFTLKIRSTKLEDSAMYFCASSDEFRLFFYEQYFGPGTRLTVT.

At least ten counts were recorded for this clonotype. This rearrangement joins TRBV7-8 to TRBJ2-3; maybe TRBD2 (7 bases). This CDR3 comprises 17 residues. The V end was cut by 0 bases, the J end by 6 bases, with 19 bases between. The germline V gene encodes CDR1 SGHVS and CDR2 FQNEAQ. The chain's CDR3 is CASSLAWVRGAFDTQYF. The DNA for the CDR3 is TGTGCCAGCAGCTTAGCGTGGGTACGGGGGGCGTTCGATACGCAGTATTTT.

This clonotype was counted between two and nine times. This chain's CDR3 is CASSIYEDTEAFF. The CDR3 nucleotides are TGTGCCAGTAGTATTTACGAGGACACTGAAGCTTTCTTT. This chain connects TRBV19 to TRBJ1-1; D unclear. CDR3 length: 13 residues. Trimming left V 3 bases short and J 3 bases short, with 8 bases between. Looked up from germline, CDR1 is LNHDA and CDR2 is SQIVND (reference sequence).

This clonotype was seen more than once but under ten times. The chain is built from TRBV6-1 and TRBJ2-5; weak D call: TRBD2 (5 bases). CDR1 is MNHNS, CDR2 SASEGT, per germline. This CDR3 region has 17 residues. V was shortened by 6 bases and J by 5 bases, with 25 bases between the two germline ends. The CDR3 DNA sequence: TGTGCCAGCAGCCCCGGAGGCCCGCCGGGTTTGGATGAGACCCAGTACTTC. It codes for CASSPGGPPGLDETQYF.

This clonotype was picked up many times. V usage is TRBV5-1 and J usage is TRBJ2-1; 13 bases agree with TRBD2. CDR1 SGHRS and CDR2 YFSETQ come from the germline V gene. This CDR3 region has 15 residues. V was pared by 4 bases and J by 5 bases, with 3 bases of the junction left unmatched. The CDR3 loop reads CASSGGLAGNNEQFF. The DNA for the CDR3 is TGCGCCAGCAGCGGGGGACTAGCGGGAAACAATGAGCAGTTCTTC.

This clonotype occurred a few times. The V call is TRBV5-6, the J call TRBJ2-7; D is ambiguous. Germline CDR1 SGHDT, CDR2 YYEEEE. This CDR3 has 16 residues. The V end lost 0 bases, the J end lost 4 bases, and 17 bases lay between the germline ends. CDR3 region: CASSLEGPRPLYEQYF. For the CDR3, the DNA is TGTGCCAGCAGCTTGGAAGGTCCCAGACCCCTTTACGAGCAGTACTTC.

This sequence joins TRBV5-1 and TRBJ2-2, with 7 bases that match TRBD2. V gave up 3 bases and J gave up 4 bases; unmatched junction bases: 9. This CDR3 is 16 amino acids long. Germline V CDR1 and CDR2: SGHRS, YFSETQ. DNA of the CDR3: TGCGCCAGCAGCTACCTTAGCGGGTTTAGCACCGGGGAGCTGTTTTTT. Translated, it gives CASSYLSGFSTGELFF.

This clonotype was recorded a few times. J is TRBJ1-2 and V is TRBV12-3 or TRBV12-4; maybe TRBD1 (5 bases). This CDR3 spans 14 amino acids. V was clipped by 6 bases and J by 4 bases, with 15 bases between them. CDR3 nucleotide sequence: TGTGCCAGCAGGCCGGACAAGGGACCCTATGGCTACACCTTC. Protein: CASRPDKGPYGYTF.

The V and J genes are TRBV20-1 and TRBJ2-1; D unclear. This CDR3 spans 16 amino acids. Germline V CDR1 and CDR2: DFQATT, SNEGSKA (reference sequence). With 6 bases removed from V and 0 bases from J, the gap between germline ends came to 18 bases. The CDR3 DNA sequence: TGCAGTGCCCCTAGAATCGTTTTGAGCTCCTACAATGAGCAGTTCTTC. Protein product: CSAPRIVLSSYNEQFF.

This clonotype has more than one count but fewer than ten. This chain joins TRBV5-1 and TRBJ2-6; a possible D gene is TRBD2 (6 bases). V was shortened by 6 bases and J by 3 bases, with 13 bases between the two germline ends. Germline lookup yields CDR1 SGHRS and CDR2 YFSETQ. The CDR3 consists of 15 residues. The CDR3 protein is CASNRGDFGANVLTF. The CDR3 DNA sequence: TGCGCCAGCAACCGCGGGGATTTTGGGGCCAACGTCCTGACTTTC.

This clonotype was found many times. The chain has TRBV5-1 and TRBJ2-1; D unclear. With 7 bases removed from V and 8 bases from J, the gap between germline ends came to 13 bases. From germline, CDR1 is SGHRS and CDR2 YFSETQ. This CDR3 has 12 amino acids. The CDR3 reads CASSSAVDEQFF. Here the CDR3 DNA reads TGCGCCAGCTCCAGCGCGGTGGATGAGCAGTTCTTC.

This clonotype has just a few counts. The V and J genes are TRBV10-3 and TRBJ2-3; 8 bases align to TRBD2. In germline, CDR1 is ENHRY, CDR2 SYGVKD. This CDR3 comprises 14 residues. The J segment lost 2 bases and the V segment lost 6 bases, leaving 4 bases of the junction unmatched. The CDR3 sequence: CAIRAGATTDTQYF. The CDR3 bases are TGTGCCATCAGAGCGGGAGCCACCACAGATACGCAGTATTTT.

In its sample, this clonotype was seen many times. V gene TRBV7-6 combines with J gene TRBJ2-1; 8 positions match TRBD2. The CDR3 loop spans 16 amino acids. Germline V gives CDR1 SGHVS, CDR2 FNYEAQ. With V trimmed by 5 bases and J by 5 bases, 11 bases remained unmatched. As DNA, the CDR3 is TGTGCCAGCAGCCCCCGGACTAGCTCTTTAAACAATGAGCAGTTCTTC. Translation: CASSPRTSSLNNEQFF.

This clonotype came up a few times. This CDR3 reads CAIRDRADNEQFF. The CDR3 DNA sequence: TGTGCCATCAGGGACCGGGCGGACAATGAGCAGTTCTTC. The chain carries TRBV10-3 and TRBJ2-1, with D unclear. Germline CDR1 and CDR2: ENHRY and SYGVKD. This CDR3 region has 13 residues. The V and J ends lost 6 bases and 5 bases respectively, with 11 bases between them.

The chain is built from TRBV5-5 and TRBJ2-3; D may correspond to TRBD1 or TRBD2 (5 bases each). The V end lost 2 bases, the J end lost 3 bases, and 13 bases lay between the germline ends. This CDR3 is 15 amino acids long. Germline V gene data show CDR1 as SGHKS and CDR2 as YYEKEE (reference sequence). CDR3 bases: TGTGCCAGCAGCTTTCGTGTTGGGACGACAGATACGCAGTATTTT. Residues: CASSFRVGTTDTQYF.

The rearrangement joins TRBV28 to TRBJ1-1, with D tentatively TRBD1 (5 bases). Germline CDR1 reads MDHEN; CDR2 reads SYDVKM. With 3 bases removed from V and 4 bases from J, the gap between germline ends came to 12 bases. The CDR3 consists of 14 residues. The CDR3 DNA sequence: TGTGCCAGCAGTTTGGGGGGGGACCTCACTGAAGCTTTCTTT. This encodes CASSLGGDLTEAFF.

The CDR3 loop is CASSLGQGAYQPQHF. CDR3 DNA: TGTGCCAGCAGTTTAGGGCAGGGGGCTTATCAGCCCCAGCATTTT. V gene TRBV28 combines with J gene TRBJ1-5, with 8 positions matching TRBD1. Looked up from germline, CDR1 is MDHEN and CDR2 is SYDVKM. J was trimmed by 5 bases and V by 2 bases; bases with no gene match: 5. The CDR3 runs to 15 residues. The full variable domain, in which reference TRBV28 and TRBJ1-5 provide the parts outside the CDR3, is DVKVTQSSRYLVKRTGEKVFLECVQDMDHENMFWYRQDPGLGLRLIYFSYDVKMKEKGDIPEGYSVSREKKERFSLILESASTNQTSMYLCASSLGQGAYQPQHFGDGTRLSIL.

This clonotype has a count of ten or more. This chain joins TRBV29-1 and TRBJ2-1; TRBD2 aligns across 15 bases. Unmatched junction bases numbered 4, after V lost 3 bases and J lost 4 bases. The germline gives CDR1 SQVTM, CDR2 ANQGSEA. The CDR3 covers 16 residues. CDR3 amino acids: CSVDSGTSGRYNEQFF. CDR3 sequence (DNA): TGCAGCGTTGATTCCGGGACTAGCGGGAGGTACAATGAGCAGTTCTTC.

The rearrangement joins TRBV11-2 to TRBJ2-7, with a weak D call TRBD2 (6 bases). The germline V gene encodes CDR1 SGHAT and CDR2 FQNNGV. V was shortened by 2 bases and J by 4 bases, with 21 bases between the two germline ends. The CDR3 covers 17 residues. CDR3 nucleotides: TGTGCCAGCAGCTTAAGCCCTACGGGAGAACGTCGGTACGAGCAGTACTTC. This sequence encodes CASSLSPTGERRYEQYF.

The CDR3 sequence: CATSFSKQGNTGELFF. The CDR3, as DNA: TGTGCCACCAGTTTCTCCAAACAGGGTAACACCGGGGAGCTGTTTTTT. The V gene is TRBV24-1, the J gene TRBJ2-2; D is possibly TRBD1 (6 bases). Per germline, CDR1 KGHDR and CDR2 SFDVKD. Trimming pared 6 bases from V and 2 bases from J, leaving 15 bases between. CDR3 length equals 16 residues.